This T cell receptor (beta chain) was found in a study of cytomegalovirus exposure and HLA in healthy donors. Study-wide points: Altogether, about 160 TCR beta chains were recorded as cytomegalovirus-associated.

PCR involved 60 Vbeta and 13 Jbeta primers. Sequencing used immunoSEQ multiplex PCR; TCRdb keeps in-frame clones, though not all of them. Of about 140,000 clones in the sample, around four fifths were seen once. This clone has a single count. Its antigen is not known. The material sequenced was PBMCs. The origin of this receptor is a woman in her forties in good health and CMV-seronegative.

The CDR3 loop reads CSVEVVDVALGQNTEAFF. CDR3 bases: TGCAGCGTTGAAGTTGTGGACGTAGCCTTAGGACAGAACACTGAAGCTTTCTTT. The chain uses TRBV29-1 and TRBJ1-1; D possibly corresponds to TRBD1 (5 bases). Germline CDR1 is SQVTM and CDR2 is ANQGSEA. The CDR3 consists of 18 residues. Between the trimmed V and J ends, which lost 1 base and 1 base, there was a span of 22 bases. Together with reference TRBV29-1 and TRBJ1-1, the CDR3 gives the full variable domain: SAVISQKPSRDICQRGTSLTIQCQVDSQVTMMFWYRQQPGQSLTLIATANQGSEATYESGFVIDKFPISRPNLTFSTLTVSNMSPEDSSIYLCSVEVVDVALGQNTEAFFGQGTRLTVV.